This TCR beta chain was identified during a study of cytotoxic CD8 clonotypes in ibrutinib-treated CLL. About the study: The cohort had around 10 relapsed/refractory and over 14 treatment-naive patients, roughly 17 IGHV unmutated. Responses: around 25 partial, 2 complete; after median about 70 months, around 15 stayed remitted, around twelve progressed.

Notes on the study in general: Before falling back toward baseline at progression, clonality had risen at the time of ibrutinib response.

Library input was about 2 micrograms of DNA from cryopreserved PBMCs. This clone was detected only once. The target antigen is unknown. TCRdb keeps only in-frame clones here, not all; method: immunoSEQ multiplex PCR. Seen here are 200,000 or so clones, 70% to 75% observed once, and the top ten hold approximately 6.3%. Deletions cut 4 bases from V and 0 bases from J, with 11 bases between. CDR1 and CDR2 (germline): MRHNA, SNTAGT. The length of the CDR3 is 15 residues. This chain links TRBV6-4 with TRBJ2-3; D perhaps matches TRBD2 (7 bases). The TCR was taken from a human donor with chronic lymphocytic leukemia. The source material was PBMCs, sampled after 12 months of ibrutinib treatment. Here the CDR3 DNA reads TGTGCCAGCAGTGTAGGGGGGGCGAGCACAGATACGCAGTATTTT. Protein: CASSVGGASTDTQYF.